What follows are 10 T cell receptor beta chains derived from one specimen sequenced in a study of T cells in narcolepsy. Produced via immunoSEQ multiplex PCR; TCRdb's table is partial and in-frame only. The table records tens of thousands of clones, approximately 80% of them present only once. Material: CD45RA- memory CD4+ T cells from PBMCs. The receptors shown here come from a human donor with narcolepsy.

The rearrangement joins TRBV29-1 to TRBJ2-7; D may correspond to TRBD1 or TRBD2 (5 bases each). V lost 2 bases, J lost 3 bases, and 14 bases lay in between. The germline CDR1 and CDR2 sequences are SQVTM and ANQGSEA. The CDR3 has 14 amino acids. CDR3 DNA: TGCAGCGTTGAACTCCCCGGGGCCGTCTACGAGCAGTACTTC. It encodes CSVELPGAVYEQYF.

CDR3 DNA: TGTGCCAGCAGCCTGGCAGGGGGACGCGAGCAGTACTTC. Translated, it gives CASSLAGGREQYF. The chain uses TRBV5-6 and TRBJ2-7, with 7 bases identical to TRBD1. The CDR3 consists of 13 residues. CDR1 and CDR2 (germline): SGHDT, YYEEEE. Trimming took 4 bases from V and 6 from J; bases not matched to a gene: 7.

Concerning this clone itself: An end of the junction differs from the germline gene, which may be a read error. The sample has other DNA sequences that encode this CDR3 too. The rearrangement joins TRBV27 to TRBJ1-6; possible D gene TRBD1, 5 bases. CDR1 is MNHEY, CDR2 SMNVEV, per germline (reference sequence). The CDR3 spans 15 residues. CDR3 bases: TGTGCCAGCAAAATAGGGACGGAGGCTAATTCGCCCCTCCACTTT. Amino acid sequence: CASKIGTEANSPLHF.

This chain links TRBV7-9 with TRBJ2-1, with 12 bases aligning to TRBD2. The V gene end was trimmed by 5 bases and the J gene end by 0 bases; junction bases not matched to a gene: 8. In germline, CDR1 is SEHNR, CDR2 FQNEAQ (reference sequence). The CDR3 totals 18 residues. In DNA form, the CDR3 reads TGTGCCAGCAGCCGACTAGCGGGGGCCTTGAGCTCCTACAATGAGCAGTTCTTC. Translated: CASSRLAGALSSYNEQFF. Variable domain in full (rest from reference TRBV7-9 and TRBJ2-1): DTGVSQNPRHKITKRGQNVTFRCDPISEHNRLYWYRQTLGQGPEFLTYFQNEAQLEKSRLLSDRFSAERPKGSFSTLEIQRTEQGDSAMYLCASSRLAGALSSYNEQFFGPGTRLTVL.

The V call is TRBV21-1, the J call TRBJ2-7; the D call in the table, TRBD2, was not verified against the DNA. TRBV21-1 is listed as a pseudogene. The CDR3 is 13 residues long. CDR3 sequence reads: CASVLEGYYEQYF. The CDR3 DNA reads TGTGCCAGCGTCCTGGAGGGTTATTACGAGCAGTACTTC.

The chain uses TRBV7-8 and TRBJ2-5; D is perhaps TRBD1 or TRBD2 (5 bases each). The CDR3 contains 16 residues. Germline assignment: CDR1 SGHVS and CDR2 FQNEAQ. Trimming removed 4 bases from V and 5 bases from J, with 20 bases in between. Written as DNA, the CDR3 is TGTGCCAGCAGCTCCCAGGGCGGGCTAGGAAGGGAGACCCAGTACTTC. Translated, it gives CASSSQGGLGRETQYF.

CDR3 residues: CASGQGGTTGELFF. Here the CDR3 DNA reads TGTGCCAGCGGCCAGGGGGGCACCACCGGGGAGCTGTTTTTT. V gene TRBV9 combines with J gene TRBJ2-2; perhaps TRBD1 as D (7 bases). Germline CDR1 reads SGDLS; CDR2 reads YYNGEE. Trimming shortened V by 7 bases and J by 4 bases, and 14 bases separated the two germline ends. This CDR3 is built from 14 residues.

There are a few counts of this clone. This chain uses TRBV29-1 with TRBJ1-3; possible D gene TRBD1, 6 bases. CDR1 is SQVTM and CDR2 is ANQGSEA in the germline V gene. CDR3 length equals 14 residues. Trimming pared 2 bases from V and 4 bases from J, leaving 12 bases between. For the CDR3, the DNA is TGCAGCGTTGAATCCAGGGGAGCGGGAAACACCATATATTTT. Its protein is CSVESRGAGNTIYF.

Details on this clone: One end of the junction varies from germline; a read error may be responsible. The chain recombines TRBV9 with TRBJ1-6, with D possibly being TRBD1 (5 bases). Germline V gene data show CDR1 as SGDLS and CDR2 as YYNGEE. The CDR3 runs to 15 residues. The CDR3 here is CPSSAGGERHSPLHF. CDR3 DNA: TGTCCCAGCAGTGCGGGGGGGGAGAGGCATTCACCCCTCCACTTT.

This chain uses TRBV5-8 with TRBJ1-2; 8 bases are shared with TRBD1. V lost 3 bases and J lost 7; bases outside the gene matches: 17. CDR3 size: 17 residues. In germline, CDR1 is SGHTS, CDR2 YDEGEE. CDR3 amino acids: CASSSGAGGPGVVGYTF. In nucleotides, the CDR3 is TGTGCCAGCAGCTCCGGAGCAGGGGGCCCTGGAGTTGTTGGCTACACCTTC.